The source of this T cell receptor (beta chain) is a study of CD8+CD57+ T cells in acquired aplastic anemia. Genomic DNA served as template for TCR beta VDJ and CDR3 profiling. TCRdb re-called the reads with MiXCR, one entry per CDR3 protein. The repertoire holds some 150,000 distinct CDR3 sequences, with around 75% as singletons. The CDR3 has 15 amino acids. Germline CDR1 is SGHAT and CDR2 is FQNNGV. V lost 5 bases and J lost 0, with 11 bases in between. Sequenced patients had shown CD8+CD57+ cell expansion by flow cytometry. This clonotype was obtained from a human donor with aplastic anemia. Sequences were obtained from sorted CD4+, CD8+, or CD8+CD57+ T cells (not recorded which) from PBMCs. This rearrangement joins TRBV11-2 to TRBJ1-3, with D hard to call. This CDR3 reads CASSPTRRSGNTIYF. Written as DNA, the CDR3 is TGTGCCAGCAGCCCGACGCGGCGCTCTGGAAACACCATATATTTT.